The 21 T cell receptor beta chains in this list originate from one sample, sequenced in a study of T cell changes during pregnancy in multiple sclerosis. Data came from immunoSEQ multiplex PCR; TCRdb stores just in-frame clones and leaves some out. Of tens of thousands of clones in the sample, roughly 93% were seen once. The sample in question was peripheral blood, obtained in the first trimester of pregnancy. The receptor set was obtained from a female donor with multiple sclerosis, enrolled in a pregnancy study.

The chain combines TRBV29-1 with TRBJ1-3; 7 positions agree with TRBD1. V gave up 1 base and J gave up 5 bases; unmatched junction bases: 8. Germline assignment: CDR1 SQVTM and CDR2 ANQGSEA. This CDR3 spans 15 amino acids. DNA of the CDR3: TGCAGCGTTGAAGTCGGCGGGACAGACCGAAACACCATATATTTT. Translation gives CSVEVGGTDRNTIYF.

This chain joins TRBV27 and TRBJ2-7; 11 positions agree with TRBD1. The CDR3 has 16 amino acids. The germline V gene encodes CDR1 MNHEY and CDR2 SMNVEV (reference sequence). J was trimmed by 5 bases and V by 0 bases; bases with no gene match: 6. CDR3 protein: CASSLSRGQGVHEQYF. The CDR3 DNA sequence: TGTGCCAGCAGTTTATCGAGGGGACAGGGGGTCCACGAGCAGTACTTC.

The chain is built from TRBV6-4 and TRBJ2-7; 7 bases align to TRBD1. The V segment lost 0 bases and the J segment 3 bases; nucleotides outside the gene matches: 2. In germline, CDR1 is MRHNA, CDR2 SNTAGT. The CDR3 is made up of 14 amino acids. CDR3 DNA: TGTGCCAGCAGTGACTCGGCAGGGGGCTACGAGCAGTACTTC. This encodes CASSDSAGGYEQYF.

This rearrangement joins TRBV14 to TRBJ2-7, with D perhaps matching TRBD2 (5 bases). Looked up from germline, CDR1 is SGHDN and CDR2 is FVKESK. The CDR3 length is 14 residues. V shed 0 bases and J shed 4 bases, with 10 bases lying between them. CDR3 in DNA: TGTGCCAGCAGCCAAGATCCTACTAGTTACGAGCAGTACTTC. It yields the protein CASSQDPTSYEQYF.

This clone has a handful of counts. The genes are TRBV20-1 and TRBJ1-4, with 7 bases identical to TRBD1. The CDR3 extends over 10 amino acids. Germline loops: CDR1 DFQATT, CDR2 SNEGSKA (reference sequence). This chain's CDR3 is CSPGGEKLFF. The CDR3 DNA follows: TGCAGCCCAGGGGGTGAAAAACTGTTTTTT.

This clone was counted a single time. V usage is TRBV7-5 and J usage is TRBJ2-1; TRBD2, as called in the table, went unchecked against the DNA. TRBV7-5 is a pseudogene segment. This CDR3 is 14 amino acids long. CDR3 amino acids: CVRSLDGGDNEQFF. The CDR3 coding sequence is TGTGTCAGAAGCTTAGACGGGGGAGACAATGAGCAGTTCTTC.

The rearrangement uses TRBV9 and TRBJ2-5; 8 nucleotides agree with TRBD1. CDR1 SGDLS and CDR2 YYNGEE come from the germline V gene. The CDR3 has 16 amino acids. J was trimmed by 4 bases and V by 0 bases; bases with no gene match: 8. The DNA of the CDR3 is TGTGCCAGCAGCGTAGGCCACAGGGGGGTGCCAGAGACCCAGTACTTC. It yields the protein CASSVGHRGVPETQYF.

The chain recombines TRBV7-8 with TRBJ2-1, with 8 positions matching TRBD2. The CDR3 runs to 13 residues. Germline V CDR1 and CDR2: SGHVS, FQNEAQ. V was clipped by 6 bases and J by 9 bases; unmatched bases: 7. CDR3 sequence reads: CASSPSGSVEQFF. CDR3 nucleotide sequence: TGTGCCAGCAGTCCAAGCGGGAGCGTTGAGCAGTTCTTC.

This chain joins TRBV11-1 and TRBJ2-1; D is possibly TRBD1 (6 bases). The CDR3 spans 14 residues. Trimming pared 5 bases from V and 7 bases from J, leaving 15 bases between. CDR1 and CDR2 from the germline V gene are SGHAT and FQDESV (reference sequence). The CDR3 sequence: CASSPPDSRNEQFF. CDR3 DNA: TGTGCCAGCAGCCCCCCGGACAGTCGAAATGAGCAGTTCTTC.

This chain uses TRBV7-3 with TRBJ1-1; 7 positions agree with TRBD1. Germline V CDR1 and CDR2: SGHTA, FQGTGA. Germline trimming cut 4 bases from V and 4 bases from J; bases unmatched to any gene: 6. This CDR3 contains 14 residues. CDR3 coding DNA: TGTGCCAGCAGCTCGCAGGGGGGTACCACTGAAGCTTTCTTT. Its protein is CASSSQGGTTEAFF. Combining the CDR3 with reference TRBV7-3 and TRBJ1-1 gives the whole variable domain GAGVSQTPSNKVTEKGKYVELRCDPISGHTALYWYRQSLGQGPEFLIYFQGTGAADDSGLPNDRFFAVRPEGSVSTLKIQRTERGDSAVYLCASSSQGGTTEAFFGQGTRLTVV.

This chain joins TRBV10-3 and TRBJ1-1, with D possibly TRBD1 on 6 matching bases. Germline CDR1 and CDR2: ENHRY and SYGVKD. V was clipped by 7 bases and J by 5 bases, with 14 bases between them. CDR3 length equals 13 residues. Here the CDR3 reads CAIKRGFMTEAFF. Written as DNA, the CDR3 is TGTGCCATCAAGAGGGGGTTTATGACTGAAGCTTTCTTT.

In its sample, this clone was seen once. V and J are TRBV7-6 and TRBJ2-3, with 11 positions matching TRBD2. This CDR3 comprises 16 residues. Trimming at V came to 4 bases and at J to 2 bases, leaving 5 bases not matched to a gene. Germline CDR1 reads SGHVS; CDR2 reads FNYEAQ. DNA of the CDR3: TGTGCCAGCAGCTCGACTAGCGGGGTTAACACAGATACGCAGTATTTT. It is translated as CASSSTSGVNTDTQYF.

The chain joins TRBV5-6 to TRBJ1-4, with 9 bases that match TRBD1. Per germline, CDR1 SGHDT and CDR2 YYEEEE. The CDR3 loop spans 16 amino acids. The J segment lost 5 bases and the V segment lost 0 bases, leaving 5 bases of the junction unmatched. CDR3 nucleotide sequence: TGTGCCAGCAGCTTGGGCCCGGACAGGGGAAATGAAAAACTGTTTTTT. It encodes CASSLGPDRGNEKLFF.

This clone was observed a single time. The V and J genes are TRBV7-6 and TRBJ2-1; 9 bases are a match to TRBD2. V shed 5 bases and J 0 bases; nucleotides not matched to a gene: 2. Germline V gene lookup returns CDR1 SGHVS and CDR2 FNYEAQ. The CDR3 sequence is 15 residues long. The CDR3 nucleotides read TGTGCCAGCAGCCTTAGCGGGAGCTCCTACAATGAGCAGTTCTTC. Its protein is CASSLSGSSYNEQFF.

In this sample, this clone turned up once. This rearrangement joins TRBV12-5 to TRBJ1-2, with D perhaps matching TRBD1 (5 bases). Deletions cut 7 bases from V and 4 bases from J, with 25 bases between. CDR3 length: 17 residues. Germline loops: CDR1 LGHNT, CDR2 FRNRAP. CDR3 DNA sequence: TGTGCTAGTGTTGGGCGGTGGGGCCTGAAGGGTGGCTATGGCTACACCTTC. Translated, it gives CASVGRWGLKGGYGYTF.

The chain recombines TRBV10-3 with TRBJ2-2, with TRBD2 identical over 8 bases. The CDR3 spans 14 residues. V shed 2 bases, J shed 9 bases, and the junction held 5 bases outside the gene matches. CDR1 is ENHRY and CDR2 is SYGVKD in the germline V gene. Written as DNA, the CDR3 is TGTGCCATCAGTGAGCCGACGGGAGGGAGGGAGCTGTTTTTT. This gives the protein CAISEPTGGRELFF.

The gene calls are TRBV4-1 and TRBJ2-4; D call uncertain. From germline, CDR1 is MGHRA and CDR2 YSYEKL. Trimming stripped 2 bases from V and 0 bases from J, with 11 bases between. The CDR3 extends over 16 amino acids. Here the CDR3 DNA reads TGCGCCAGCAGCCAACTAATCGGTGTAGCCAAAAACATTCAGTACTTC. It yields the protein CASSQLIGVAKNIQYF.

V gene TRBV9 combines with J gene TRBJ2-2, with 8 bases identical to TRBD2. Germline-derived CDR1 and CDR2 are SGDLS and YYNGEE. This CDR3 is built from 16 residues. With 3 bases clipped from V and 1 base from J, the junction kept 5 bases outside the gene matches. The CDR3 coding sequence is TGTGCCAGCAGCGAGGGGACTAGTCTGAACACCGGGGAGCTGTTTTTT. Translation: CASSEGTSLNTGELFF.

The chain joins TRBV5-1 to TRBJ2-5, with 7 nucleotides matching TRBD1. Per germline, CDR1 SGHRS and CDR2 YFSETQ. This CDR3 region has 15 residues. Germline trimming cut 4 bases from V and 0 bases from J; bases unmatched to any gene: 6. CDR3 DNA sequence: TGCGCCAGCAGCCGATACAGGGGCCACCAAGAGACCCAGTACTTC. It codes for CASSRYRGHQETQYF. Supplemented by reference TRBV5-1 and TRBJ2-5, the full variable domain reads KAGVTQTPRYLIKTRGQQVTLSCSPISGHRSVSWYQQTPGQGLQFLFEYFSETQRNKGNFPGRFSGRQFSNSRSEMNVSTLELGDSALYLCASSRYRGHQETQYFGPGTRLLVL.

This chain links TRBV6-5 with TRBJ2-4, with a tentative D call TRBD1 (6 bases). This CDR3 is built from 15 residues. V gave up 2 bases and J gave up 1 base, with 9 bases separating them. Germline V gene sequence: CDR1 MNHEY, CDR2 SVGAGI. Here the CDR3 reads CASSYSDRAKNIQYF. The CDR3 DNA reads as TGTGCCAGCAGTTACAGTGACAGGGCCAAAAACATTCAGTACTTC.

The rearrangement links TRBV6-1 to TRBJ2-7, with TRBD1 matching over 11 bases. Trimming removed 5 bases from V and 6 bases from J; junction bases left unmatched: 6. In germline, CDR1 is MNHNS, CDR2 SASEGT. The length of the CDR3 is 14 residues. The CDR3 bases are TGTGCCAGCAGTATCCGGGACAGGGGGATCGAGCAGTACTTC. This encodes CASSIRDRGIEQYF.